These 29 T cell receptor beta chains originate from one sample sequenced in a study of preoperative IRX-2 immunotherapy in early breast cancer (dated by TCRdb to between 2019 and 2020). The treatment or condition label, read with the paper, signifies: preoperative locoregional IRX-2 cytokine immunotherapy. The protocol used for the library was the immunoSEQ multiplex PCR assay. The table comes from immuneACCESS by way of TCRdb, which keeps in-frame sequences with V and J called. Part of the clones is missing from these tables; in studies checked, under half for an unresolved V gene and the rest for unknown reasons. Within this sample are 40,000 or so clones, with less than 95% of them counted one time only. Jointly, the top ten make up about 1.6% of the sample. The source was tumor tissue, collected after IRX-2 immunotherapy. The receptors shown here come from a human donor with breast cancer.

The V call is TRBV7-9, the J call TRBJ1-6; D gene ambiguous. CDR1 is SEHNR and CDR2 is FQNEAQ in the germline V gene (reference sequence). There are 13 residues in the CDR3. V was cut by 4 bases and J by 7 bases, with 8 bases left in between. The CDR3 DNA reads TGTGCCAGCAGCTCCGGGGAGAATTCACCCCTCCACTTT. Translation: CASSSGENSPLHF.

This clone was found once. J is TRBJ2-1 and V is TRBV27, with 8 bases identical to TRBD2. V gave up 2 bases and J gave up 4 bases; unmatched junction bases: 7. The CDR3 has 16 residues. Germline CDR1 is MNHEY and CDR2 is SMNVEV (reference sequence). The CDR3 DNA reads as TGTGCCAGCAGTTTAATAGGCGGGAGGCTGTACAATGAGCAGTTCTTC. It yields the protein CASSLIGGRLYNEQFF.

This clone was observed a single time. The CDR3 nucleotides are TGTGCCAGCAGCGGGGACAGGAGCTCCTACGAGCAGTACTTC. It yields the protein CASSGDRSSYEQYF. The chain is built from TRBV5-6 and TRBJ2-7; 8 bases align to TRBD1. The germline V gene encodes CDR1 SGHDT and CDR2 YYEEEE. V lost 4 bases and J lost 0; bases outside the gene matches: 3. CDR3 length: 14 amino acids. The full variable domain, in which reference TRBV5-6 and TRBJ2-7 provide the parts outside the CDR3, is DAGVTQSPTHLIKTRGQQVTLRCSPKSGHDTVSWYQQALGQGPQFIFQYYEEEERQRGNFPDRFSGHQFPNYSSELNVNALLLGDSALYLCASSGDRSSYEQYFGPGTRLTVT.

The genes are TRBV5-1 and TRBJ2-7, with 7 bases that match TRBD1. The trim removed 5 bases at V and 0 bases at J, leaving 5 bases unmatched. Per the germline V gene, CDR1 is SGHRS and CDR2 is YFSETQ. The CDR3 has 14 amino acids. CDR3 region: CASRLRDSSYEQYF. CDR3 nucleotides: TGCGCCAGCAGGCTCCGGGACAGCTCCTACGAGCAGTACTTC.

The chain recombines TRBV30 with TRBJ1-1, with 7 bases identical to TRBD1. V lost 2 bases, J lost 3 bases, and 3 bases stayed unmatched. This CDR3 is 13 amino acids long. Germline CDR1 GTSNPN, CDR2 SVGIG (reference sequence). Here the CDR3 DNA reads TGTGCCTGGAGTAGGCAGGGGGACACTGAAGCTTTCTTT. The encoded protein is CAWSRQGDTEAFF.

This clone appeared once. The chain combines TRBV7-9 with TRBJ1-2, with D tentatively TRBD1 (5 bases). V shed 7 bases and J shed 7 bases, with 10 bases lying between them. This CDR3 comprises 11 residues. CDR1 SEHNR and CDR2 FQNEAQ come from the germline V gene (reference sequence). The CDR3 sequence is CASTLGGGYTF. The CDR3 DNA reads TGTGCCAGCACCCTGGGGGGTGGCTACACCTTC. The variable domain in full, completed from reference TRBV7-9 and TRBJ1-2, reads DTGVSQNPRHKITKRGQNVTFRCDPISEHNRLYWYRQTLGQGPEFLTYFQNEAQLEKSRLLSDRFSAERPKGSFSTLEIQRTEQGDSAMYLCASTLGGGYTFGSGTRLTVV.

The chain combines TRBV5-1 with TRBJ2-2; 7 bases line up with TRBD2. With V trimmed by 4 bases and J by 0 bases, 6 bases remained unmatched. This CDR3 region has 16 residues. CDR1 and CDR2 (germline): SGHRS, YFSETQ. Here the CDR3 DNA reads TGCGCCAGCAGCCCGCCGGGACTATCGAACACCGGGGAGCTGTTTTTT. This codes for CASSPPGLSNTGELFF.

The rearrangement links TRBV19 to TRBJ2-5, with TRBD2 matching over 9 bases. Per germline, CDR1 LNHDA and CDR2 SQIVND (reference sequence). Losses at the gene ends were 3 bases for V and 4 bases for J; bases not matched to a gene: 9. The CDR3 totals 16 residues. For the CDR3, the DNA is TGTGCCAGTAGTATTATTAGCGGGAGAGATGGAGAGACCCAGTACTTC. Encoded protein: CASSIISGRDGETQYF.

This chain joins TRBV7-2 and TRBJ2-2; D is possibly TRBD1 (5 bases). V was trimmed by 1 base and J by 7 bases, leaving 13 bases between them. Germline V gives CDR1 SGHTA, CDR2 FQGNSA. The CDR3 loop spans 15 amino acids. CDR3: CASSLGRAAYGELFF. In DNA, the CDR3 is TGTGCCAGCAGCTTAGGCAGGGCGGCTTACGGGGAGCTGTTTTTT.

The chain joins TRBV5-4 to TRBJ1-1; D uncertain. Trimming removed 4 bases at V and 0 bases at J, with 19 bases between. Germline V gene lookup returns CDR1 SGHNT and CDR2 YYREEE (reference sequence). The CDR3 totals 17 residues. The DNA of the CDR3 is TGTGCCAGCAGCACCGGGCCCCCCAAGAGGCTGAACACTGAAGCTTTCTTT. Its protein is CASSTGPPKRLNTEAFF.

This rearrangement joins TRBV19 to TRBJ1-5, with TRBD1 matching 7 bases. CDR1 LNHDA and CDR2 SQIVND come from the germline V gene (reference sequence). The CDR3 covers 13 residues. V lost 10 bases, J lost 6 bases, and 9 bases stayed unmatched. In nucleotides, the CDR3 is TGTGCCACGAGACAGGGATGGGGTCAGCCCCAGCATTTT. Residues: CATRQGWGQPQHF.

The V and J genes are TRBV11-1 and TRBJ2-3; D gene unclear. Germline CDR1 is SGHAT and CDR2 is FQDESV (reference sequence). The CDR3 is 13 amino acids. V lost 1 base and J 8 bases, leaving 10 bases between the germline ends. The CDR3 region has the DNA TGTGCCAGCAGCTTAGTTAACCCGCGTACGCAGTATTTT. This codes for CASSLVNPRTQYF.

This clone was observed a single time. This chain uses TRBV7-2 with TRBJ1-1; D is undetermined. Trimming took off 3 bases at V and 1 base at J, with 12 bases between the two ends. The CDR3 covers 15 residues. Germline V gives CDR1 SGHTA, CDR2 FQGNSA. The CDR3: CASSFRPGRNTEAFF. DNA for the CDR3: TGTGCCAGCAGCTTCAGACCCGGACGGAACACTGAAGCTTTCTTT.

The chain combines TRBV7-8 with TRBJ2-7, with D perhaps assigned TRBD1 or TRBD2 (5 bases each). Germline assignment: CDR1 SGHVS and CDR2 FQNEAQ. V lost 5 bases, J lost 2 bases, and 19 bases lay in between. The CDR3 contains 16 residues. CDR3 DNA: TGTGCCAGCAGCCCGGGACCCGGGACCTCGCCCTACGAGCAGTACTTC. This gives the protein CASSPGPGTSPYEQYF.

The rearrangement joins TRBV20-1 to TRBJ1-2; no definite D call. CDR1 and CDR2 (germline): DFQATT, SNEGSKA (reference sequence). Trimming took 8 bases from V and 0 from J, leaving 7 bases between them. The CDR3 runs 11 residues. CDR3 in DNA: TGCAGTCAGAGATCTAACTATGGCTACACCTTC. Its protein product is CSQRSNYGYTF.

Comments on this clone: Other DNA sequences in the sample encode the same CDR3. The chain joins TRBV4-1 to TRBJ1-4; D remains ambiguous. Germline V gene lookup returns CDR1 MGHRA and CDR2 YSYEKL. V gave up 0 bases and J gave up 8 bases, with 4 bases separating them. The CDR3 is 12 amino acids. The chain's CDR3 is CASSQDREKLFF. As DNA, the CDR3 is TGCGCCAGCAGCCAAGATCGGGAAAAACTGTTTTTT.

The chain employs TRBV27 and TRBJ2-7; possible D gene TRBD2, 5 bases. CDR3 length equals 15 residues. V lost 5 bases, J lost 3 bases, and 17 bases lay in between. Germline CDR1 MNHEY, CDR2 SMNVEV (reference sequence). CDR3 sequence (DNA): TGTGCCAGCAGTGCCGCCAGAGGGCCGCTCTACGAGCAGTACTTC. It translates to CASSAARGPLYEQYF.

As DNA, the CDR3 is TGTGCCAGCTCTCTTGACCCCGCCAGCACAGATACGCAGTATTTT. As protein: CASSLDPASTDTQYF. The genes are TRBV7-3 and TRBJ2-3; no definite D call. The germline CDR1 and CDR2 sequences are SGHTA and FQGTGA. CDR3 length equals 15 residues. V was pared by 8 bases and J by 0 bases, with 15 bases between.

The CDR3 DNA follows: TGTGCCACCAGCAAAACCCCACCGGGGGCCAACACCGGGGAGCTGTTTTTT. It encodes CATSKTPPGANTGELFF. The rearrangement joins TRBV15 to TRBJ2-2; the D call may be TRBD1 or TRBD2 (6 bases each). Germline V CDR1 and CDR2: LNHNV, YYDKDF (reference sequence). This CDR3 is 17 amino acids long. Trimming cost V 4 bases and J 2 bases, with 17 bases left between them.

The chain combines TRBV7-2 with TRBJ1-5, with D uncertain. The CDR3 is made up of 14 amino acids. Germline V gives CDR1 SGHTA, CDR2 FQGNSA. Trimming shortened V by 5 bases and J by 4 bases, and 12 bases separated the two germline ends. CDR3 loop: CASSRMERNQPQHF. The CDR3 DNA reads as TGTGCCAGCAGCCGGATGGAGAGGAATCAGCCCCAGCATTTT.

The CDR3 DNA reads TGTGCCAGTAGTCCTCGGACAGGGACGTTAGTCTACTATGGCTACACCTTC. Its translation is CASSPRTGTLVYYGYTF. The V call is TRBV19, the J call TRBJ1-2; 8 positions match TRBD1. The CDR3 covers 17 residues. V lost 5 bases, J lost 3 bases, and 14 bases stayed unmatched. Germline CDR1 and CDR2: LNHDA and SQIVND (reference sequence).

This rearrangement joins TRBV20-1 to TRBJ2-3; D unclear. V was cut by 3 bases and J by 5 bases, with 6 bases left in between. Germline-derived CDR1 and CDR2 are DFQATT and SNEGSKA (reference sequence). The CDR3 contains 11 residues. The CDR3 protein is CSASGGDTQYF. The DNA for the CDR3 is TGCAGTGCTAGTGGCGGAGATACGCAGTATTTT.

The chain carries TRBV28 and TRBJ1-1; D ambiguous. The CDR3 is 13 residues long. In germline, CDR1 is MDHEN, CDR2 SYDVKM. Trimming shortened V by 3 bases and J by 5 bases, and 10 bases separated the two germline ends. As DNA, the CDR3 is TGTGCCAGCAGTTTGCTCGAGGGAACTGAAGCTTTCTTT. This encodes CASSLLEGTEAFF.

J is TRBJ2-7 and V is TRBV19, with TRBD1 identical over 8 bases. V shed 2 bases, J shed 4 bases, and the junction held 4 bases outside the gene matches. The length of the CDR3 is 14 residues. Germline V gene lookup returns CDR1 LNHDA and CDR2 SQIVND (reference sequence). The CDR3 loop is CASSITGGIYEQYF. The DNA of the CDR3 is TGTGCCAGTAGTATAACAGGGGGTATATACGAGCAGTACTTC.

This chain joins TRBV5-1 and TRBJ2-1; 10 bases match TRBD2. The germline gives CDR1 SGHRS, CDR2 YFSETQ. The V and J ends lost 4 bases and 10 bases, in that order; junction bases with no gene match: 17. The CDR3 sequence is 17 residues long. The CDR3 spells CASSPFRSGGAGEEQFF. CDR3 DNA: TGCGCCAGCAGCCCTTTCCGGAGCGGGGGGGCGGGAGAGGAGCAGTTCTTC.

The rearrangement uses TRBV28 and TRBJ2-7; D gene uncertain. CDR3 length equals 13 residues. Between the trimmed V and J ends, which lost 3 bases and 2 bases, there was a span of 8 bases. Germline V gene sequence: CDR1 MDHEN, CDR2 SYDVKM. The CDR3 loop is CASSLAPTYEQYF. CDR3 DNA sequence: TGTGCCAGCAGTTTGGCGCCGACCTACGAGCAGTACTTC.

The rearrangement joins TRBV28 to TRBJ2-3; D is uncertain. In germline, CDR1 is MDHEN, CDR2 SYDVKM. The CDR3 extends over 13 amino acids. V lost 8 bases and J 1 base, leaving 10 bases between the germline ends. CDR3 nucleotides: TGTGCCAGCCGAAACAGTGGCACAGATACGCAGTATTTT. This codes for CASRNSGTDTQYF. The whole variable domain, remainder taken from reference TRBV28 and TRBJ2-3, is DVKVTQSSRYLVKRTGEKVFLECVQDMDHENMFWYRQDPGLGLRLIYFSYDVKMKEKGDIPEGYSVSREKKERFSLILESASTNQTSMYLCASRNSGTDTQYFGPGTRLTVL.

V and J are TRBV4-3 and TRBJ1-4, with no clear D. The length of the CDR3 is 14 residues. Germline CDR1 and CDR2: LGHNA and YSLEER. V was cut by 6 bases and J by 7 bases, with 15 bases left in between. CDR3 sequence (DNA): TGCGCCAGCAGTGTTATGGGAGGCGGTGAAAAACTGTTTTTT. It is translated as CASSVMGGGEKLFF.

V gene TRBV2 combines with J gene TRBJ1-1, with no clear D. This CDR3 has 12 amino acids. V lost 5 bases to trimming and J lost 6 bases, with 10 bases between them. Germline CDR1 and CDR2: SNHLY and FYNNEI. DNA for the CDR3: TGTGCCAGCAGTTTAGACATCTCTGAAGCTTTCTTT. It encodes CASSLDISEAFF.